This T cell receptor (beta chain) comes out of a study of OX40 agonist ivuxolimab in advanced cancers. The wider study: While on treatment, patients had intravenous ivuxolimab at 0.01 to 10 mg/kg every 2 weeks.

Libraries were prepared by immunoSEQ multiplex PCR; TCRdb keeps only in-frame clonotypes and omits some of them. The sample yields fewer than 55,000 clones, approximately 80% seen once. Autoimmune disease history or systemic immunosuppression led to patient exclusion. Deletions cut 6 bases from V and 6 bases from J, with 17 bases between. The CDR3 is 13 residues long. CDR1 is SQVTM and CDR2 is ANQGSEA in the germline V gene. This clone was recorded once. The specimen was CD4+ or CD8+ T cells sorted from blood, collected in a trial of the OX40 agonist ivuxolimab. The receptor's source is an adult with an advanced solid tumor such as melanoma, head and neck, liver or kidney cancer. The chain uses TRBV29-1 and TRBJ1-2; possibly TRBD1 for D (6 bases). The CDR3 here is CSVVGGQDHGYTF. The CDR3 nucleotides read TGCAGCGTAGTCGGGGGCCAAGATCATGGCTACACCTTC.